Shown below are 19 T cell receptor beta chains from a single sample sequenced in a study of Ad26.COV2.S vaccination and SARS-CoV-2 variants. Here immunoSEQ multiplex PCR was the method, and the copy in TCRdb shows in-frame clones only, minus some. The data hold about 350,000 clones, with 88% observed a single time. Stated treatment: approximately 18 received Ad26.COV2.S at low or high dose, single or two shots; roughly five received placebo; per-sample allocation not given. Repertoires come from day 63 after the first vaccine or placebo injection. The sample in question was peripheral blood, obtained in a trial of Ad26.COV2.S vaccine versus placebo. The receptors stem from a person aged 18-60 years who received the Ad26.COV2.S COVID-19 vaccine or a placebo.

The rearrangement links TRBV3-1 (or the pseudogene TRBV3-2) to TRBJ2-2; D gene ambiguous. The CDR3 runs to 15 residues. CDR1 is LGHDT and CDR2 is YNNKEL in the germline V gene (reference sequence). V lost 4 bases and J 1 base, leaving 10 bases between the germline ends. The CDR3 reads CASSRDFLNTGELFF. The CDR3 DNA follows: TGTGCCAGCAGCCGCGACTTTTTGAACACCGGGGAGCTGTTTTTT.

This chain connects TRBV5-1 to TRBJ1-1; 12 positions agree with TRBD1. The CDR3 covers 14 residues. CDR1 SGHRS and CDR2 YFSETQ come from the germline V gene. The V gene end was trimmed by 4 bases and the J gene end by 6 bases; junction bases not matched to a gene: 4. The CDR3: CASSAGQGAPEAFF. The CDR3 DNA follows: TGCGCCAGCAGCGCGGGACAGGGGGCCCCTGAAGCTTTCTTT.

The rearrangement joins TRBV12-5 to TRBJ2-3; 9 nucleotides match TRBD2. Trimming cost V 3 bases and J 7 bases; bases outside gene matches: 23. Germline V gene lookup returns CDR1 LGHNT and CDR2 FRNRAP. This CDR3 contains 20 residues. The CDR3 DNA is TGTGCTAGTGGTTTACGGGTAGGCAACGAAGATCCGGGACTAGCACATACGCAGTATTTT. As protein: CASGLRVGNEDPGLAHTQYF. The variable domain in full, completed from reference TRBV12-5 and TRBJ2-3, reads DARVTQTPRHKVTEMGQEVTMRCQPILGHNTVFWYRQTMMQGLELLAYFRNRAPLDDSGMPKDRFSAEMPDATLATLKIQPSEPRDSAVYFCASGLRVGNEDPGLAHTQYFGPGTRLTVL.

The J gene is TRBJ2-6, the V gene TRBV29-1; no clear D gene. CDR1 and CDR2 from the germline V gene are SQVTM and ANQGSEA. The length of the CDR3 is 13 residues. V shed 4 bases and J shed 4 bases, with 8 bases lying between them. In DNA, the CDR3 is TGCAGCGTTGGGGTGGTCGGGGCCAACGTCCTGACTTTC. Protein product: CSVGVVGANVLTF.

Here the CDR3 DNA reads TGTGCCAGCTCACCGTATGACAGGGTTGACTATGGCTACACCTTC. Its protein product is CASSPYDRVDYGYTF. This sequence joins TRBV18 and TRBJ1-2, with 7 bases matching TRBD1. Germline-derived CDR1 and CDR2 are KGHSH and LQKENI. The CDR3 runs 15 residues. Unmatched junction bases numbered 7, after V lost 3 bases and J lost 3 bases.

This chain joins TRBV11-3 and TRBJ2-7; TRBD1 aligns across 8 bases. The CDR3 is made up of 15 amino acids. Germline V CDR1 and CDR2: SGHNT, YENEEA. V was pared by 5 bases and J by 3 bases, with 9 bases of the junction left unmatched. This CDR3 is CASSLLQGAIYEQYF. The CDR3 DNA follows: TGTGCCAGCAGCCTACTCCAGGGGGCGATCTACGAGCAGTACTTC.

The chain recombines TRBV7-9 with TRBJ2-1; either TRBD1 or TRBD2 may fit D (5 bases each). In germline, CDR1 is SEHNR, CDR2 FQNEAQ (reference sequence). Trimming left V 8 bases short and J 4 bases short, with 9 bases between. CDR3 size: 12 residues. DNA of the CDR3: TGTGCCAGCTTCGAGGGGTACAATGAGCAGTTCTTC. Amino acids: CASFEGYNEQFF. The full variable domain, with the rest looked up from reference TRBV7-9 and TRBJ2-1, is DTGVSQNPRHKITKRGQNVTFRCDPISEHNRLYWYRQTLGQGPEFLTYFQNEAQLEKSRLLSDRFSAERPKGSFSTLEIQRTEQGDSAMYLCASFEGYNEQFFGPGTRLTVL.

The chain combines TRBV4-3 with TRBJ1-5; D uncertain. V was shortened by 0 bases and J by 10 bases, with 10 bases between the two germline ends. Germline CDR1 is LGHNA and CDR2 is YSLEER. The CDR3 totals 13 residues. CDR3 sequence: CASSQESLGPQHF. DNA of the CDR3: TGCGCCAGCAGCCAAGAATCCCTTGGCCCCCAGCATTTT.

V and J are TRBV7-2 and TRBJ2-5, with D possibly being TRBD2 (7 bases). Germline V gene data show CDR1 as SGHTA and CDR2 as FQGNSA. This CDR3 has 11 amino acids. V gave up 8 bases and J gave up 5 bases, with 9 bases separating them. The chain's CDR3 is CASRGAETQYF. As DNA, the CDR3 is TGTGCCAGCCGGGGGGCCGAGACCCAGTACTTC.

The chain employs TRBV3-1 (or the pseudogene TRBV3-2) and TRBJ2-7, with TRBD1 matching 7 bases. J lost 6 bases, V lost 3 bases, and 8 bases had no gene match. Germline V CDR1 and CDR2: LGHDT, YNNKEL (reference sequence). This CDR3 has 14 residues. The CDR3 spells CASSQGQPFAEQYF. Written as DNA, the CDR3 is TGTGCCAGCAGCCAGGGACAGCCGTTTGCCGAGCAGTACTTC.

The chain recombines TRBV4-2 with TRBJ2-6, with TRBD1 matching over 7 bases. Losses at the gene ends were 3 bases for V and 2 bases for J; bases not matched to a gene: 13. The CDR3 is made up of 19 amino acids. Per germline, CDR1 LGHNA and CDR2 YNFKEQ. CDR3 in DNA: TGTGCCAGCAGCCATACTATAAGACAGGGAGTTGCTGGGGCCAACGTCCTGACTTTC. Its protein product is CASSHTIRQGVAGANVLTF.

This chain joins TRBV9 and TRBJ1-1, with D possibly being TRBD1 (5 bases). Germline lookup yields CDR1 SGDLS and CDR2 YYNGEE. CDR3 size: 13 residues. Trimming removed 6 bases from V and 6 bases from J, with 15 bases in between. The CDR3 DNA reads as TGTGCCAGCAACCGCGGGGGGGTTGCTGAAGCTTTCTTT. The encoded protein is CASNRGGVAEAFF. Based on the CDR3 plus reference TRBV9 and TRBJ1-1, the full variable domain is DSGVTQTPKHLITATGQRVTLRCSPRSGDLSVYWYQQSLDQGLQFLIQYYNGEERAKGNILERFSAQQFPDLHSELNLSSLELGDSALYFCASNRGGVAEAFFGQGTRLTVV.

This chain links TRBV5-6 with TRBJ1-1, with unresolved D. The CDR3 has 15 amino acids. CDR1 and CDR2 from the germline V gene are SGHDT and YYEEEE. V gave up 2 bases and J gave up 2 bases, with 13 bases separating them. Here the CDR3 DNA reads TGTGCCAGCAGCTTTATAGGGAAGGCAAACACTGAAGCTTTCTTT. Translating gives CASSFIGKANTEAFF.

The V call is TRBV5-6, the J call TRBJ2-7; 12 nucleotides line up with TRBD2. CDR1 SGHDT and CDR2 YYEEEE come from the germline V gene. V lost 3 bases and J lost 5; bases outside the gene matches: 3. The CDR3 sequence is 14 residues long. CDR3 region: CASSSSGGVNEQYF. The CDR3, as DNA: TGTGCCAGCAGCTCTAGCGGGGGGGTAAACGAGCAGTACTTC.

The chain is built from TRBV19 and TRBJ1-3; maybe TRBD1 (6 bases). CDR1 LNHDA and CDR2 SQIVND come from the germline V gene (reference sequence). CDR3 length: 17 amino acids. V was shortened by 5 bases and J by 6 bases, with 23 bases between the two germline ends. CDR3 DNA sequence: TGTGCCAGTAGTTCTTCCGGGACAACTCTGCGTCAAAACACCATATATTTT. It is translated as CASSSSGTTLRQNTIYF.

The rearrangement joins TRBV7-9 to TRBJ2-1; D is perhaps TRBD2 (6 bases). The CDR3 covers 14 residues. Germline loops: CDR1 SEHNR, CDR2 FQNEAQ (reference sequence). Trimming left V 8 bases short and J 6 bases short, with 17 bases between. CDR3 sequence (DNA): TGTGCCAGCCTCGGCCCGGGAGCGAGCAATGAGCAGTTCTTC. Translating it yields CASLGPGASNEQFF.

This chain joins TRBV30 and TRBJ2-1; D gene uncertain. Germline CDR1 is GTSNPN and CDR2 is SVGIG (reference sequence). V lost 5 bases and J lost 4, with 9 bases in between. CDR3 length equals 12 residues. Here the CDR3 reads CAWGRIYNEQFF. Written as DNA, the CDR3 is TGTGCCTGGGGGCGGATATACAATGAGCAGTTCTTC.

The chain carries TRBV7-9 and TRBJ1-2; possibly TRBD1 for D (5 bases). There are 16 residues in the CDR3. Germline assignment: CDR1 SEHNR and CDR2 FQNEAQ (reference sequence). V gave up 6 bases and J gave up 5 bases, with 22 bases separating them. The CDR3 here is CASSMTSLGEGYGYTF. CDR3 bases: TGTGCCAGCAGTATGACTAGCCTGGGGGAAGGGTATGGCTACACCTTC. Based on the CDR3 plus reference TRBV7-9 and TRBJ1-2, the full variable domain is DTGVSQNPRHKITKRGQNVTFRCDPISEHNRLYWYRQTLGQGPEFLTYFQNEAQLEKSRLLSDRFSAERPKGSFSTLEIQRTEQGDSAMYLCASSMTSLGEGYGYTFGSGTRLTVV.

V is TRBV9 and J is TRBJ2-2; the match to TRBD2 covers 9 bases. Germline lookup yields CDR1 SGDLS and CDR2 YYNGEE. CDR3 length: 14 residues. The V gene end was trimmed by 6 bases and the J gene end by 2 bases; junction bases not matched to a gene: 2. The DNA for the CDR3 is TGTGCCAGCACTAGCGGGACAAACACCGGGGAGCTGTTTTTT. It codes for CASTSGTNTGELFF.